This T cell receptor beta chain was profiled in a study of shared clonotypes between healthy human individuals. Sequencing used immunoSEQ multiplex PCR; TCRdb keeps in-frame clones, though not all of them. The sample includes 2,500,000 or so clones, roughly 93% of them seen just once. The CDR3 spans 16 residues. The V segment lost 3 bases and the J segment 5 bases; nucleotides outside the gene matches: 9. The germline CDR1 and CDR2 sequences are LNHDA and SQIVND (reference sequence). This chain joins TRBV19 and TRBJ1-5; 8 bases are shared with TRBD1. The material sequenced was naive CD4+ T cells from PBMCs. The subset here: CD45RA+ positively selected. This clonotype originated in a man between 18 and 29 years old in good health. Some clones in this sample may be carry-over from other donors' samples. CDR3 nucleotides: TGTGCCAGTAGTATCGGGACAGGTTTAGACTATCAGCCCCAGCATTTT. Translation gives CASSIGTGLDYQPQHF.